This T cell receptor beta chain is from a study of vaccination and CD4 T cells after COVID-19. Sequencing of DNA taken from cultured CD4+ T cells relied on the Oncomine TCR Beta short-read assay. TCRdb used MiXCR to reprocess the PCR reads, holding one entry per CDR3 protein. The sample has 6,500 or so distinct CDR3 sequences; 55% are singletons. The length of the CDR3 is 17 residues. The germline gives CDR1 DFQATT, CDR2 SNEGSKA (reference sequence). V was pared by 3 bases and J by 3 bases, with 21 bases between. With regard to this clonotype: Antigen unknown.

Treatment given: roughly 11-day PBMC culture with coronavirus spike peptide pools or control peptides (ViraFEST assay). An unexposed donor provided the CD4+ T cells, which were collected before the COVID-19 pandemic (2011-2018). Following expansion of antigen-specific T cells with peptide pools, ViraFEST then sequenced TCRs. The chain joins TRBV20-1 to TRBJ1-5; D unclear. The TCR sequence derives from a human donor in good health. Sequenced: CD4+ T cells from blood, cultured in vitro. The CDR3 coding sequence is TGCAGTGCTAGTAGTGCTGCAAACGGGCCTATCAATCAGCCCCAGCATTTT. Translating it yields CSASSAANGPINQPQHF.